The 15 T cell receptor beta chains below were found in one sample sequenced in a study of CD8 T cells in ankylosing spondylitis. TCRdb reanalysed the 5' RACE reads using MiXCR and keeps one entry per CDR3 protein. This table has 180,000 or so distinct CDR3 sequences, more than 9% appearing once. Sequences were obtained from blood, either unsorted or a sorted T cell fraction (not recorded which). These receptors originate from a male donor with ankylosing spondylitis or in good health (not recorded which).

This clonotype was recorded at least ten times. This rearrangement joins TRBV20-1 to TRBJ1-2; tentative D call: TRBD1 (6 bases). There are 15 residues in the CDR3. CDR1 is DFQATT and CDR2 is SNEGSKA in the germline V gene (reference sequence). V lost 0 bases and J 5 bases, leaving 16 bases between the germline ends. CDR3: CSAREGGGLKYGYTF. The CDR3 nucleotides are TGCAGTGCTAGAGAAGGGGGGGGCCTTAAGTATGGCTACACCTTC.

The genes are TRBV7-2 and TRBJ2-7; D gene uncertain. The V end was cut by 1 base, the J end by 3 bases, with 7 bases between. CDR3 length equals 13 residues. The germline gives CDR1 SGHTA, CDR2 FQGNSA. The CDR3 DNA is TGTGCCAGCAGCTTAGACGGAAACTACGAGCAGTACTTC. Amino acids: CASSLDGNYEQYF.

This clonotype was recorded a few times. Just one base apart from a much larger clone, this may be a read error. The chain employs TRBV11-2 and TRBJ1-3; D remains unclear. The V gene's germline CDR1 is SGHAT and CDR2 FQNNGV. The CDR3 contains 12 residues. The CDR3 coding sequence is TGTGCCAGCAGCTTCGAAGGAAACGCCATATATTTT. Its translation: CASSFEGNAIYF.

This clonotype was counted ten times or more. This chain connects TRBV4-3 to TRBJ1-5; D is perhaps TRBD1 (6 bases). The CDR3 covers 15 residues. Germline V gives CDR1 LGHNA, CDR2 YSLEER. Trimming cost V 0 bases and J 6 bases, with 12 bases left between them. CDR3 in DNA: TGCGCCAGCAGCCAAGACCCGGACAGCCTTCAGCCCCAGCATTTT. Translated: CASSQDPDSLQPQHF.

This chain uses TRBV20-1 with TRBJ2-1, with D perhaps TRBD1 or TRBD2 (6 bases each). Looked up from germline, CDR1 is DFQATT and CDR2 is SNEGSKA (reference sequence). This CDR3 has 14 residues. The CDR3 region is CGGTGQQTYNEQFF. The CDR3 DNA reads as TGCGGGGGGACCGGACAGCAGACCTACAATGAGCAGTTCTTC.

This clonotype was seen more than once but under ten times. V gene TRBV11-3 combines with J gene TRBJ2-3, with 10 bases that match TRBD1. The CDR3 extends over 15 amino acids. The germline gives CDR1 SGHNT, CDR2 YENEEA. With 1 base clipped from V and 5 bases from J, the junction kept 3 bases outside the gene matches. The CDR3 region has the DNA TGTGCCAGCAGCTTAGGACAGGGGGCTGTAGATACGCAGTATTTT. This translates into CASSLGQGAVDTQYF.

Many counts were recorded for this clonotype. The chain links TRBV7-8 to TRBJ1-6; 10 bases are shared with TRBD1. CDR1 is SGHVS and CDR2 is FQNEAQ in the germline V gene. CDR3 length equals 15 residues. V dropped 3 bases and J dropped 7; count of bases not matched to a gene: 3. The CDR3 spells CASSFRTGGNSPLHF. CDR3 DNA sequence: TGTGCCAGCAGCTTCCGGACAGGGGGAAATTCACCCCTCCACTTT.

V and J are TRBV20-1 and TRBJ1-3; perhaps TRBD1 as D (5 bases). V lost 3 bases and J 0 bases, leaving 15 bases between the germline ends. This CDR3 spans 16 amino acids. CDR1 is DFQATT, CDR2 SNEGSKA, per germline (reference sequence). CDR3 protein: CSARQRGGTSGNTIYF. The DNA for the CDR3 is TGCAGTGCTAGGCAAAGGGGAGGAACCTCTGGAAACACCATATATTTT.

This clonotype was counted many times. The chain is built from TRBV5-1 and TRBJ1-2, with D hard to call. Germline V gives CDR1 SGHRS, CDR2 YFSETQ. V was clipped by 0 bases and J by 6 bases, with 6 bases between them. The CDR3 is 12 residues long. CDR3 residues: CASSLGPDGYTF. DNA for the CDR3: TGCGCCAGCAGCTTGGGTCCGGATGGCTACACCTTC.

In this sample, this clonotype turned up many times. CDR3 DNA sequence: TGCAGCGTTCAGGGTGCCTACGAGCAGTACTTC. Translating it yields CSVQGAYEQYF. This chain connects TRBV29-1 to TRBJ2-7; D may be TRBD1 (5 bases). CDR3 length: 11 residues. Trimming left V 5 bases short and J 2 bases short, with 7 bases between. Germline CDR1 is SQVTM and CDR2 is ANQGSEA.

This clonotype was counted at least ten times. The V call is TRBV3-1, the J call TRBJ2-7; D possibly corresponds to TRBD1 (5 bases). This CDR3 has 14 amino acids. Per germline, CDR1 LGHDT and CDR2 YNNKEL (reference sequence). The V gene lost 4 bases and the J gene lost 4 bases, with 14 bases spanning the gap. The CDR3 DNA follows: TGTGCCAGCAGCCCTTGGGGCAGCTCTTACGAGCAGTACTTC. Amino acid sequence: CASSPWGSSYEQYF.

This clonotype has at least ten counts. V usage is TRBV5-6 and J usage is TRBJ1-6; unclear D gene. With 0 bases removed from V and 9 bases from J, the gap between germline ends came to 4 bases. The germline V gene encodes CDR1 SGHDT and CDR2 YYEEEE. This CDR3 has 12 amino acids. CDR3 coding DNA: TGTGCCAGCAGCTTGGAAGGTTCACCCCTCCACTTT. Amino acid sequence: CASSLEGSPLHF.

In its sample, this clonotype was seen many times. The gene calls are TRBV6-5 and TRBJ2-3; D perhaps matches TRBD2 (6 bases). The CDR3 sequence is 17 residues long. Germline V gene data show CDR1 as MNHEY and CDR2 as SVGAGI. Trimming took off 0 bases at V and 0 bases at J, with 13 bases between the two ends. CDR3 amino acids: CASSYSGTSHSTDTQYF. Here the CDR3 DNA reads TGTGCCAGCAGTTACTCGGGGACTTCCCATAGCACAGATACGCAGTATTTT.

This clonotype appeared many times. V is TRBV20-1 and J is TRBJ2-7; no definite D call. This CDR3 comprises 13 residues. Germline V gene sequence: CDR1 DFQATT, CDR2 SNEGSKA (reference sequence). V was pared by 4 bases and J by 0 bases, with 10 bases between. The CDR3 loop is CSAKIGSSYEQYF. CDR3 bases: TGCAGTGCTAAGATCGGTAGCTCCTACGAGCAGTACTTC.

This chain uses TRBV5-1 with TRBJ2-1; 10 bases align to TRBD2. Germline-derived CDR1 and CDR2 are SGHRS and YFSETQ. With 4 bases clipped from V and 9 bases from J, the junction kept 10 bases outside the gene matches. CDR3 length: 15 amino acids. The CDR3 loop is CASSGRLAGGGEQFF. The CDR3 DNA reads as TGCGCCAGCAGCGGGAGACTAGCGGGTGGCGGTGAGCAGTTCTTC.